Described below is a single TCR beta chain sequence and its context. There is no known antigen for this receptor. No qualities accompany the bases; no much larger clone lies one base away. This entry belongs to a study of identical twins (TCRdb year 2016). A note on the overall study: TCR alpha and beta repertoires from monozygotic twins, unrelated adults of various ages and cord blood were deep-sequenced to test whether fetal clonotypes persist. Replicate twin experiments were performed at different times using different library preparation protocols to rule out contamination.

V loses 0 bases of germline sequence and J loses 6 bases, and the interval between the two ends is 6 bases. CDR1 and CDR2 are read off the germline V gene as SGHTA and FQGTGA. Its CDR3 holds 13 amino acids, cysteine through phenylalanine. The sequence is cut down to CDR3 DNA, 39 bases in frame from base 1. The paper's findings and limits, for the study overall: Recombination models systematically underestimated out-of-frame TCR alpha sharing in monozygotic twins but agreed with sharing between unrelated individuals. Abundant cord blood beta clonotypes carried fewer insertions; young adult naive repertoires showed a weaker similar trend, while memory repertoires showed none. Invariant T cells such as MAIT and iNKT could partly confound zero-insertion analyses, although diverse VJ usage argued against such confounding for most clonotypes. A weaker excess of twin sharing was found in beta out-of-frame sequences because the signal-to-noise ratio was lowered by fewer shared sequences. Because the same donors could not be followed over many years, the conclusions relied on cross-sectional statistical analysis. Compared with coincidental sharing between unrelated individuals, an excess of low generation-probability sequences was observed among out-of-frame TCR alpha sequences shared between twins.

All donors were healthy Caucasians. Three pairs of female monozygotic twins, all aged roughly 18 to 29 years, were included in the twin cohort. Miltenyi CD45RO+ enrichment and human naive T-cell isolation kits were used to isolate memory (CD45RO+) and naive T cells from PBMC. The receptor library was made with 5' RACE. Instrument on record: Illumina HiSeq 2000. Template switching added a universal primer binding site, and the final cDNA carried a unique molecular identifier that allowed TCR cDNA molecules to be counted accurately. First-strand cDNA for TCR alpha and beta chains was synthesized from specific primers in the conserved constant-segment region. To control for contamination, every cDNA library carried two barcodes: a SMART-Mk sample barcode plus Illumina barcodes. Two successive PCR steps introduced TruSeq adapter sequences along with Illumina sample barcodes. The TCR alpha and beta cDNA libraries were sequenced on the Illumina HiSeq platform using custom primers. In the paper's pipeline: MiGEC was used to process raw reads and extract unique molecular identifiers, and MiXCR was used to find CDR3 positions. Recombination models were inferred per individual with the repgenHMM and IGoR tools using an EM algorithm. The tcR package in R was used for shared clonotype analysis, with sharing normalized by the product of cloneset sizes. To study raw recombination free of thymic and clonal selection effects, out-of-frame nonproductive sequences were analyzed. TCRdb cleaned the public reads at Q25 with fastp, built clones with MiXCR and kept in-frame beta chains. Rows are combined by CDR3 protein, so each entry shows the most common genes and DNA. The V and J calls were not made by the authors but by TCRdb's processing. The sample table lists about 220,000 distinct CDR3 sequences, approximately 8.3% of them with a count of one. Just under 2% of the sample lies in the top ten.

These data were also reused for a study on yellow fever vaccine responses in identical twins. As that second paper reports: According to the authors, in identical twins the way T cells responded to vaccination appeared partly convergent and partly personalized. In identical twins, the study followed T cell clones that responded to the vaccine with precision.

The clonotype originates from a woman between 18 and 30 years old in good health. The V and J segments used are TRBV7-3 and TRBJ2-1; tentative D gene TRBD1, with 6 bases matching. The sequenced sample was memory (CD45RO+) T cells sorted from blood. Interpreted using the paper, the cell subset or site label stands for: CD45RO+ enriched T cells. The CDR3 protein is CASSLTQGNEQFF. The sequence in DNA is TGTGCCAGCAGCTTAACACAGGGCAATGAGCAGTTCTTC. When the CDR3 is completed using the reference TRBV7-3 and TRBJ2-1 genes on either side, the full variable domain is GAGVSQTPSNKVTEKGKYVELRCDPISGHTALYWYRQSLGQGPEFLIYFQGTGAADDSGLPNDRFFAVRPEGSVSTLKIQRTERGDSAVYLCASSLTQGNEQFFGPGTRLTVL.